This T cell receptor (beta chain) was observed in a study of T cell repertoires in cytomegalovirus infection. TCRdb recomputed calls from the reads with MiXCR, one row per CDR3 protein. The sample lists approximately 500,000 distinct CDR3 sequences, 26% occurring once. In its sample, this clonotype was seen a few times. The CDR3 contains 13 residues. Between the trimmed V and J ends, which lost 8 bases and 1 base, there was a span of 11 bases. In germline, CDR1 is SGHVS, CDR2 FNYEAQ. This clonotype was sampled from a human donor in good health (CMV status not recorded). Some clones in this sample may be carry-over from other donors' samples. The chain combines TRBV7-6 with TRBJ1-1; the D is unclear. Sequencing was done on a sample of PBMCs. The CDR3 region is CASGLGRNTEAFF. CDR3 sequence (DNA): TGTGCCAGCGGCCTAGGGAGGAACACTGAAGCTTTCTTT. Based on the CDR3 plus reference TRBV7-6 and TRBJ1-1, the full variable domain is GAGVSQSPRYKVTKRGQDVALRCDPISGHVSLYWYRQALGQGPEFLTYFNYEAQQDKSGLPNDRFSAERPEGSISTLTIQRTEQRDSAMYRCASGLGRNTEAFFGQGTRLTVV.